These 30 T cell receptor beta chains originate from one sample sequenced in a study of CD8+ T cells in alopecia areata. The treatment is: oral pan-JAK inhibitor, 5-10 mg twice daily. cDNA serving as the sequencing template came from extracted, reverse transcribed RNA. This table comes from immunoSEQ multiplex PCR, and its TCRdb copy is limited to in-frame clones, with some not included. The sample contains about 140,000 clones, 82% of which appear only once. The sample in question was CD8+ T cells sorted from blood, obtained at week 4, from a patient treated with tofacitinib. Receptor source: a human donor with alopecia areata.

The V call is TRBV4-2, the J call TRBJ2-2; tentatively, D is TRBD1 (5 bases). CDR1 LGHNA and CDR2 YNFKEQ come from the germline V gene. The V gene lost 3 bases and the J gene lost 6 bases, with 14 bases spanning the gap. The CDR3 consists of 15 residues. The CDR3 DNA follows: TGTGCCAGCAGCCAGGACACCGGGCCCCCCGGGGAGCTGTTTTTT. Its translation: CASSQDTGPPGELFF.

The rearrangement links TRBV7-6 to TRBJ2-1, with D hard to call. The germline V gene has CDR1 SGHVS and CDR2 FNYEAQ. V lost 1 base to trimming and J lost 3 bases, with 7 bases between them. CDR3 length: 14 residues. This chain's CDR3 is CASSLEPDYNEQFF. CDR3 sequence (DNA): TGTGCCAGCAGCTTAGAGCCAGACTACAATGAGCAGTTCTTC. Full variable domain (remainder filled in from reference TRBV7-6 and TRBJ2-1): GAGVSQSPRYKVTKRGQDVALRCDPISGHVSLYWYRQALGQGPEFLTYFNYEAQQDKSGLPNDRFSAERPEGSISTLTIQRTEQRDSAMYRCASSLEPDYNEQFFGPGTRLTVL.

This clone was found many times. An end of the junction differs from the germline gene, which may be a read error. The chain recombines TRBV7-7 with TRBJ2-3, with D maybe TRBD1 (6 bases). CDR3 length: 15 amino acids. Germline V lookup: CDR1 SSHAT, CDR2 FNYEAQ (reference sequence). CDR3 protein: CASSQGTLIGDTQYF. CDR3 nucleotide sequence: TGTGCTAGCAGCCAGGGGACGCTGATAGGAGATACGCAGTATTTT.

The gene calls are TRBV10-3 and TRBJ1-6; D not certain. The CDR3 consists of 14 residues. CDR1 and CDR2 (germline): ENHRY, SYGVKD. Trimming removed 1 base from V and 7 bases from J, with 8 bases in between. CDR3 sequence (DNA): TGTGCCATCAGTGAGTTAGGAGGAAATTCACCCCTCCACTTT. As protein: CAISELGGNSPLHF.

The J gene is TRBJ2-5, the V gene TRBV7-9; possibly TRBD1 for D (5 bases). The CDR3 covers 15 residues. The V end lost 1 base, the J end lost 5 bases, and 14 bases lay between the germline ends. The germline V gene encodes CDR1 SEHNR and CDR2 FQNEAQ (reference sequence). The CDR3 sequence: CASSLVGQGAETQYF. CDR3 coding DNA: TGTGCCAGCAGCTTAGTTGGCCAAGGGGCGGAGACCCAGTACTTC.

The rearrangement uses TRBV6-6 and TRBJ2-7; TRBD2 is a possible D gene (5 bases). The CDR3 sequence is 11 residues long. From germline, CDR1 is MNHNY and CDR2 SVGAGI (reference sequence). Trimming took off 2 bases at V and 7 bases at J, with 6 bases between the two ends. The CDR3: CASSYGEEQYF. The CDR3 DNA is TGTGCCAGCAGTTACGGGGAGGAGCAGTACTTC.

The chain has TRBV7-2 and TRBJ1-2; D is undetermined. The CDR3 length is 12 residues. CDR1 and CDR2 (germline): SGHTA, FQGNSA. Trimming stripped 7 bases from V and 7 bases from J, with 13 bases between. The CDR3 loop is CASIQQGSGYTF. The CDR3 DNA sequence: TGTGCCAGCATCCAACAAGGGTCTGGCTACACCTTC.

V and J are TRBV7-9 and TRBJ2-3; 7 bases line up with TRBD2. The length of the CDR3 is 16 residues. CDR1 and CDR2 from the germline V gene are SEHNR and FQNEAQ (reference sequence). Trimming took 5 bases from V and 2 from J; bases not matched to a gene: 10. CDR3 sequence (DNA): TGTGCCAGCAGCCAGAGGGAGGGCCCCCCCACAGATACGCAGTATTTT. Translated: CASSQREGPPTDTQYF.

V and J are TRBV4-1 and TRBJ2-2; possibly TRBD2 for D (5 bases). Trimming stripped 4 bases from V and 7 bases from J, with 19 bases between. Germline CDR1 and CDR2: MGHRA and YSYEKL. The CDR3 spans 16 residues. CDR3 DNA: TGCGCCAGCAGCCCCCCTCGCCTGGCCGGAGGCGGGGAGCTGTTTTTT. The encoded protein is CASSPPRLAGGGELFF.

The chain is built from TRBV29-1 and TRBJ1-2; weak D call: TRBD1 (6 bases). This CDR3 is built from 14 residues. The ends were cut back, 7 bases at V and 6 bases at J, with 21 bases in the middle. The V gene's germline CDR1 is SQVTM and CDR2 ANQGSEA. The CDR3 DNA sequence: TGCAGCGGTGTTGGGGGGGCTGCCGGGGATGGCTACACCTTC. Translation: CSGVGGAAGDGYTF.

V and J are TRBV7-6 and TRBJ2-1, with 11 bases that match TRBD2. V lost 1 base, J lost 7 bases, and 6 bases stayed unmatched. Germline V gene data show CDR1 as SGHVS and CDR2 as FNYEAQ. The CDR3 is made up of 16 amino acids. As DNA, the CDR3 is TGTGCCAGCAGCTTAGTAGCGGGGGGGCTTTGGAATGAGCAGTTCTTC. Amino acid sequence: CASSLVAGGLWNEQFF.

The J gene is TRBJ2-7, the V gene TRBV5-6; D uncertain. The CDR3 sequence is 14 residues long. CDR1 and CDR2 (germline): SGHDT, YYEEEE. V was cut by 3 bases and J by 3 bases, with 13 bases left in between. The CDR3 nucleotides read TGTGCCAGCAGCTCGGGCGGCAGCTACTACGAGCAGTACTTC. Its translation is CASSSGGSYYEQYF.

The chain joins TRBV23-1 to TRBJ2-7; unclear D gene. TRBV23-1 counts as an open reading frame of uncertain function. With 1 base removed from V and 3 bases from J, the gap between germline ends came to 13 bases. CDR3 length: 15 residues. CDR3 DNA: TGCGCCAGCAGTCAATGGACCCAAGGGTGCTACGAGCAGTACTTC. As protein: CASSQWTQGCYEQYF.

The chain couples TRBV30 to TRBJ1-2; 8 bases are a match to TRBD1. Germline CDR1 is GTSNPN and CDR2 is SVGIG (reference sequence). V was clipped by 4 bases and J by 4 bases; unmatched bases: 5. The CDR3 is made up of 13 amino acids. The CDR3 DNA reads as TGTGCCTGGAAATCAGGACAGGGCTATGGCTACACCTTC. Translation gives CAWKSGQGYGYTF.

This chain joins TRBV29-1 and TRBJ1-1, with D uncertain. The CDR3 is 11 amino acids. Per germline, CDR1 SQVTM and CDR2 ANQGSEA. Between the trimmed V and J ends, which lost 4 bases and 4 bases, there was a span of 7 bases. In DNA form, the CDR3 reads TGCAGCGTTGCGGAAGGCACTGAAGCTTTCTTT. Translating gives CSVAEGTEAFF.

The gene calls are TRBV11-2 and TRBJ2-1; TRBD2 aligns across 10 bases. Germline V CDR1 and CDR2: SGHAT, FQNNGV. The CDR3 loop spans 15 amino acids. V lost 7 bases and J lost 8; bases outside the gene matches: 11. CDR3 amino acids: CASTKGASGGHEQFF. The CDR3 DNA follows: TGTGCCAGCACCAAAGGGGCTAGCGGGGGCCATGAGCAGTTCTTC.

The J gene is TRBJ2-7, the V gene TRBV5-1; D possibly corresponds to TRBD1 (6 bases). The germline gives CDR1 SGHRS, CDR2 YFSETQ. V lost 0 bases and J lost 6, with 16 bases in between. The CDR3 runs 15 residues. Here the CDR3 reads CASSLGAEQGAEQYF. Written as DNA, the CDR3 is TGCGCCAGCAGCTTGGGGGCGGAACAGGGAGCCGAGCAGTACTTC.

This rearrangement joins TRBV4-2 to TRBJ2-5, with a possible D match to TRBD2 (6 bases). This CDR3 has 17 amino acids. V was clipped by 1 base and J by 2 bases, with 17 bases between them. Germline lookup yields CDR1 LGHNA and CDR2 YNFKEQ. CDR3 sequence reads: CASSQGEVGRLQETQYF. The CDR3 nucleotides read TGTGCCAGCAGCCAAGGGGAAGTCGGGAGACTGCAAGAGACCCAGTACTTC.

V usage is TRBV15 and J usage is TRBJ2-7, with TRBD1 as a possible D gene (5 bases). Trimming took 4 bases from V and 5 from J, leaving 18 bases between them. Germline V CDR1 and CDR2: LNHNV, YYDKDF (reference sequence). This CDR3 region has 15 residues. Written as DNA, the CDR3 is TGTGCCACCAGCACAAGCCGGCAGGGCATCGACGAGCAGTACTTC. Translated, it gives CATSTSRQGIDEQYF.

The V call is TRBV7-9, the J call TRBJ2-5; TRBD2 matches 8 bases. V lost 6 bases, J lost 7 bases, and 4 bases stayed unmatched. Germline-derived CDR1 and CDR2 are SEHNR and FQNEAQ (reference sequence). The CDR3 totals 12 residues. CDR3 coding DNA: TGTGCCAGCAGGATCAGCGGGGGGACCCAGTACTTC. The encoded protein is CASRISGGTQYF.

This rearrangement joins TRBV7-9 to TRBJ1-1, with TRBD1 matching 7 bases. This CDR3 has 15 amino acids. Germline V lookup: CDR1 SEHNR, CDR2 FQNEAQ (reference sequence). V dropped 0 bases and J dropped 1; count of bases not matched to a gene: 2. CDR3 DNA: TGTGCCAGCAGCTTAGCGCAGGGGGAGAACACTGAAGCTTTCTTT. This codes for CASSLAQGENTEAFF. The full variable domain, completed using reference TRBV7-9 and TRBJ1-1, is DTGVSQNPRHKITKRGQNVTFRCDPISEHNRLYWYRQTLGQGPEFLTYFQNEAQLEKSRLLSDRFSAERPKGSFSTLEIQRTEQGDSAMYLCASSLAQGENTEAFFGQGTRLTVV.

This chain uses TRBV4-1 with TRBJ2-3, with 9 positions matching TRBD2. The CDR3 is made up of 16 amino acids. Trimming cost V 3 bases and J 0 bases; bases outside gene matches: 4. CDR1 and CDR2 (germline): MGHRA, YSYEKL. The CDR3 sequence is CASSQLAGPSTDTQYF. The CDR3, as DNA: TGCGCCAGCAGCCAGCTAGCGGGGCCTAGCACAGATACGCAGTATTTT.

This clone was picked up one time. The J gene is TRBJ2-7, the V gene TRBV11-1; D is perhaps TRBD1 (5 bases). Looked up from germline, CDR1 is SGHAT and CDR2 is FQDESV (reference sequence). Deletions cut 1 base from V and 2 bases from J, with 6 bases between. The CDR3 has 13 amino acids. In DNA form, the CDR3 reads TGTGCCAGCAGCTTAGGGACAACCTACGAGCAGTACTTC. Translating it yields CASSLGTTYEQYF.

This clone was recorded once. The V and J genes are TRBV19 and TRBJ1-1, with D uncertain. This CDR3 has 12 amino acids. Germline CDR1 LNHDA, CDR2 SQIVND (reference sequence). The ends were cut back, 7 bases at V and 5 bases at J, with 11 bases in the middle. CDR3 nucleotides: TGTGCCAGTAACCTTCACGGGACTGAAGCTTTCTTT. Translated: CASNLHGTEAFF.

The V call is TRBV27, the J call TRBJ2-7, with D possibly being TRBD2 (7 bases). The CDR3 is 15 amino acids. Germline V lookup: CDR1 MNHEY, CDR2 SMNVEV (reference sequence). Trimming took off 0 bases at V and 2 bases at J, with 11 bases between the two ends. CDR3 loop: CASSLSGGGTYEQYF. The CDR3 DNA reads TGTGCCAGCAGTTTATCGGGAGGGGGTACCTACGAGCAGTACTTC.

V gene TRBV5-1 combines with J gene TRBJ1-2; possible D gene TRBD1, 5 bases. Germline CDR1 SGHRS, CDR2 YFSETQ. Between the trimmed V and J ends, which lost 3 bases and 1 base, there was a span of 7 bases. The CDR3 runs 13 residues. The CDR3 nucleotides read TGCGCCAGCAGCTCGACAGATAACTATGGCTACACCTTC. Translated, it gives CASSSTDNYGYTF.

This clone was detected only a few times. The chain couples TRBV12-5 to TRBJ2-1; 10 positions match TRBD1. J lost 1 base, V lost 10 bases, and 7 bases had no gene match. The CDR3 is 15 amino acids. Per the germline V gene, CDR1 is LGHNT and CDR2 is FRNRAP. CDR3 sequence reads: CATSGTGDSYNEQFF. Written as DNA, the CDR3 is TGTGCTACCTCCGGGACAGGGGATTCCTACAATGAGCAGTTCTTC.

The gene calls are TRBV2 and TRBJ2-5, with 7 positions matching TRBD1. With 3 bases clipped from V and 4 bases from J, the junction kept 14 bases outside the gene matches. The CDR3 runs to 17 residues. From germline, CDR1 is SNHLY and CDR2 FYNNEI. The CDR3 loop reads CASSETVGTERGETQYF. The CDR3 bases are TGTGCCAGCAGTGAGACGGTTGGGACAGAGAGAGGAGAGACCCAGTACTTC.

This rearrangement joins TRBV4-3 to TRBJ2-6, with a possible D match to TRBD1 (5 bases). The germline CDR1 and CDR2 sequences are LGHNA and YSLEER. With 6 bases removed from V and 0 bases from J, the gap between germline ends came to 9 bases. The CDR3 covers 15 residues. The CDR3, as DNA: TGCGCCAGCAGTCAGGGTATCTCTGGGGCCAACGTCCTGACTTTC. Translated, it gives CASSQGISGANVLTF.

The rearrangement links TRBV14 to TRBJ2-5; D gene unclear. Germline V gives CDR1 SGHDN, CDR2 FVKESK. The CDR3 is 13 amino acids. V gave up 2 bases and J gave up 2 bases, with 6 bases separating them. The CDR3 region is CASSQPPQETQYF. CDR3 in DNA: TGTGCCAGCAGCCAACCACCGCAAGAGACCCAGTACTTC.